This TCR beta chain was retrieved from a study of long-term antiretroviral therapy in people with HIV. At the survey level, the v3.0 immunoSEQ assay was run. Repertoires were generated with immunoSEQ multiplex PCR, while TCRdb's copy carries only in-frame clones and drops some. Here the sample spans about 25,000 clones, approximately 93% being singletons. Study-level points and caveats: Before ART, certain clones expanded, and these dominated the repertoire at all time points. Data on ART adherence, viral resistance or therapy changes were unavailable.

Sampling of each donor yielded at least one pre-ART PBMC sample and at least two post-ART PBMC samples. As to this clone: Its target is unknown.

Germline lookup yields CDR1 SGHTA and CDR2 FQGNSA. V gave up 0 bases and J gave up 9 bases, with 15 bases separating them. The CDR3 length is 14 residues. The TCR originated in a woman in her thirties or forties with HIV. The sample was unsorted PBMCs, taken 7.6 years after starting antiretroviral therapy. The V call is TRBV7-2, the J call TRBJ2-7; D is possibly TRBD2 (7 bases). CDR3 DNA sequence: TGTGCCAGCAGCTTAGCGGGGGGGCTAGACGGGCAGTACTTC. The encoded protein is CASSLAGGLDGQYF. The full variable domain, its missing parts supplied by reference TRBV7-2 and TRBJ2-7, is GAGVSQSPSNKVTEKGKDVELRCDPISGHTALYWYRQSLGQGLEFLIYFQGNSAPDKSGLPSDRFSAERTGGSVSTLTIQRTQQEDSAVYLCASSLAGGLDGQYFGPGTRLTVT.